What follows are 32 T cell receptor beta chains derived from one specimen sequenced in a study of T cells in Graves' hyperthyroidism and ophthalmopathy. TCR beta CDR3 regions were amplified from RNA transcripts. RT-PCR in the first round (using the HTBI primer set) targeted the TCR CDR3. TCRdb analysed the multiplex PCR reads with MiXCR anew, one entry per CDR3 protein. The sample contains some 770,000 distinct CDR3 sequences, over 15% of which appear only once. Sequencing input: blood. The receptors shown here come from a man aged 18 to 30 with Graves' hyperthyroidism.

Note on this clonotype: A single base separates this from a much larger clone, so it may be a read error. V and J are TRBV2 and TRBJ2-3; 8 positions agree with TRBD2. The CDR3 extends over 13 amino acids. In germline, CDR1 is SNHLY, CDR2 FYNNEI. This CDR3 is CASRATSGDTRYF. CDR3 sequence (DNA): TGTGCCAGCAGGGCTACTAGCGGAGATACGCGGTATTTT.

This chain links TRBV3-1 with TRBJ2-4, with D tentatively TRBD2 (5 bases). V was clipped by 4 bases and J by 0 bases, with 22 bases between them. The CDR3 spans 19 residues. CDR1 and CDR2 (germline): LGHDT, YNNKEL (reference sequence). This CDR3 is CASSPGTAENQLAKNIQYF. The CDR3 DNA is TGTGCCAGCAGCCCCGGTACAGCGGAGAATCAATTAGCCAAAAACATTCAGTACTTC.

On this clonotype: With a much larger clone just one base away, this may be a read error. This rearrangement joins TRBV11-2 to TRBJ2-5; TRBD2 matches 8 bases. Germline-derived CDR1 and CDR2 are SGHAT and FQNNGV. This CDR3 region has 15 residues. V gave up 0 bases and J gave up 8 bases; unmatched junction bases: 8. CDR3 in DNA: TGTGCCAGCAGCTTAGATGGGAGCGGGAGTGATACCCAGTACTTC. It is translated as CASSLDGSGSDTQYF.

This clonotype was seen a few times. The rearrangement uses TRBV9 and TRBJ1-2; TRBD1 aligns across 7 bases. V lost 4 bases and J lost 8; bases outside the gene matches: 17. The CDR3 has 16 amino acids. Germline V lookup: CDR1 SGDLS, CDR2 YYNGEE. This CDR3 is CASSPNSLDRPAGYTF. The CDR3 nucleotides are TGTGCCAGCAGCCCGAACTCGCTGGACAGGCCGGCGGGCTACACCTTC.

V and J are TRBV20-1 and TRBJ2-1, with D perhaps being TRBD1 or TRBD2 (7 bases each). The ends were cut back, 7 bases at V and 9 bases at J, with 16 bases in the middle. In germline, CDR1 is DFQATT, CDR2 SNEGSKA (reference sequence). This CDR3 has 12 residues. CDR3 residues: CSVQTGRGEQFF. The CDR3, as DNA: TGCAGTGTTCAGACAGGGAGGGGTGAGCAGTTCTTC.

This clonotype was seen only a few times. Mismatch with germline at one junction end may stem from a read error. The rearrangement uses TRBV12-3 or TRBV12-4 and TRBJ2-2, with TRBD2 matching 13 bases. CDR3 length: 13 residues. The CDR3 nucleotides are TGTGCCAGCAGTACCCGGACTAGCGGGGGGCTGTTTTTT. Protein sequence: CASSTRTSGGLFF.

The gene calls are TRBV20-1 and TRBJ2-3; a possible D gene is TRBD2 (7 bases). Trimming pared 5 bases from V and 0 bases from J, leaving 27 bases between. The CDR3 length is 19 residues. The germline V gene has CDR1 DFQATT and CDR2 SNEGSKA (reference sequence). CDR3 loop: CSAPPGGGTTSSSTDTQYF. The CDR3 DNA is TGCAGTGCTCCCCCGGGGGGCGGGACAACATCCTCTAGCACAGATACGCAGTATTTT.

This clonotype was seen a few times. The rearrangement joins TRBV4-2 to TRBJ2-1; 7 nucleotides agree with TRBD2. V lost 0 bases and J lost 8; bases outside the gene matches: 13. The germline CDR1 and CDR2 sequences are LGHNA and YNFKEQ. This CDR3 spans 17 amino acids. The CDR3 reads CASSQDGGRAPVHEQFF. The CDR3 DNA is TGTGCCAGCAGCCAAGACGGTGGGAGGGCCCCCGTACATGAGCAGTTCTTC.

This clonotype has a count of ten or more. The chain carries TRBV28 and TRBJ2-1; TRBD2 might be the D (6 bases). The ends were cut back, 4 bases at V and 2 bases at J, with 12 bases in the middle. Germline CDR1 reads MDHEN; CDR2 reads SYDVKM. CDR3 length: 15 residues. DNA for the CDR3: TGTGCCAGCAGTTCCGGGAGCCCCACCTACAATGAGCAGTTCTTC. Protein: CASSSGSPTYNEQFF.

There are many counts of this clonotype. This chain uses TRBV28 with TRBJ2-7, with D perhaps TRBD1 (6 bases). This CDR3 is 16 amino acids long. The germline V gene has CDR1 MDHEN and CDR2 SYDVKM. V was cut by 1 base and J by 2 bases, with 15 bases left in between. CDR3 protein: CASSLLAGAAPYEQYF. The CDR3 region has the DNA TGTGCCAGCAGTTTATTAGCAGGGGCGGCCCCCTACGAGCAGTACTTC.

Ten or more counts support this clonotype. The V call is TRBV28, the J call TRBJ2-7, with TRBD2 as a possible D gene (6 bases). The V gene's germline CDR1 is MDHEN and CDR2 SYDVKM. The CDR3 totals 14 residues. V was clipped by 3 bases and J by 4 bases, with 13 bases between them. For the CDR3, the DNA is TGTGCCAGCAGTTTGCCGGGAGTTTGGTACGAGCAGTACTTC. Its translation: CASSLPGVWYEQYF.

There are many counts of this clonotype. This sequence joins TRBV10-3 and TRBJ2-5; D unresolved. V gave up 0 bases and J gave up 5 bases, with 7 bases separating them. This CDR3 region has 13 residues. The germline V gene encodes CDR1 ENHRY and CDR2 SYGVKD. The chain's CDR3 is CAISESTPETQYF. The CDR3 DNA follows: TGTGCCATCAGTGAGTCGACTCCCGAGACCCAGTACTTC.

The chain couples TRBV11-3 to TRBJ2-6; TRBD1 matches at 7 bases. The germline gives CDR1 SGHNT, CDR2 YENEEA. Trimming at V came to 5 bases and at J to 0 bases, leaving 10 bases not matched to a gene. This CDR3 comprises 18 residues. CDR3 sequence reads: CASSGWTGDSSGANVLTF. In DNA form, the CDR3 reads TGTGCCAGCAGCGGATGGACAGGTGATAGCTCTGGGGCCAACGTCCTGACTTTC.

Many counts were recorded for this clonotype. The rearrangement joins TRBV6-4 to TRBJ2-7; 8 bases match TRBD1. This CDR3 comprises 17 residues. The germline gives CDR1 MRHNA, CDR2 SNTAGT. V trimming: 2 bases; J trimming: 5 bases; junction bases outside the gene matches: 14. CDR3 DNA sequence: TGTGCCAGCAGTGACCCAGAGCAGGACAGGGCGGAACACGAGCAGTACTTC. Encoded protein: CASSDPEQDRAEHEQYF.

Points on this clonotype: A much larger clonotype is one base distant, so this may be a read error. The chain has TRBV2 and TRBJ1-1, with D hard to call. This CDR3 has 14 residues. Looked up from germline, CDR1 is SNHLY and CDR2 is FYNNEI. The CDR3 region has the DNA TGTGCCAGCAGACTTGACCGACTAGCCACTAAAGCTTTCTTT. Amino acids: CASRLDRLATKAFF.

This clonotype was counted only a few times. The chain recombines TRBV6-1 with TRBJ2-2; D is perhaps TRBD1 (5 bases). Germline V CDR1 and CDR2: MNHNS, SASEGT. Trimming took off 4 bases at V and 0 bases at J, with 15 bases between the two ends. The CDR3 sequence is 17 residues long. The DNA of the CDR3 is TGTGCCAGCAGTGGCTGGACACAACGAACGAACACCGGGGAGCTGTTTTTT. Protein sequence: CASSGWTQRTNTGELFF.

This clonotype was recorded a few times. This chain connects TRBV24-1 to TRBJ2-1; unclear D gene. In germline, CDR1 is KGHDR, CDR2 SFDVKD. The CDR3 has 13 amino acids. With 6 bases removed from V and 7 bases from J, the gap between germline ends came to 12 bases. The chain's CDR3 is CATSQIAGNEQFF. The CDR3 region has the DNA TGTGCCACCAGTCAGATAGCTGGTAATGAGCAGTTCTTC.

This clonotype was detected a few times. The J gene is TRBJ1-5, the V gene TRBV20-1, with a tentative D call TRBD1 (6 bases). Germline CDR1 reads DFQATT; CDR2 reads SNEGSKA (reference sequence). The germline V and J ends were trimmed by 5 bases and 6 bases, with 23 bases remaining between them. This CDR3 is 16 amino acids long. This CDR3 is CSAGSRDRTSGQPQHF. CDR3 nucleotides: TGCAGTGCTGGAAGCCGAGACAGGACGTCGGGTCAGCCCCAGCATTTT.

The chain uses TRBV18 and TRBJ2-1; no clear D. Germline CDR1 KGHSH, CDR2 LQKENI. Between the trimmed V and J ends, which lost 3 bases and 3 bases, there was a span of 15 bases. This CDR3 is 16 amino acids long. The DNA for the CDR3 is TGTGCCAGCTCACCCAGGCGGCAGCGAAACTACAATGAGCAGTTCTTC. It codes for CASSPRRQRNYNEQFF.

The CDR3 sequence: CAWRGGTGELFF. The CDR3 DNA reads TGTGCCTGGAGGGGGGGGACCGGGGAGCTGTTTTTT. J is TRBJ2-2 and V is TRBV30; 7 bases line up with TRBD2. The CDR3 has 12 amino acids. In germline, CDR1 is GTSNPN, CDR2 SVGIG (reference sequence). V gave up 3 bases and J gave up 5 bases; unmatched junction bases: 0.

The chain joins TRBV10-3 to TRBJ2-1; unclear D gene. This CDR3 has 15 amino acids. The V and J ends lost 6 bases and 0 bases respectively, with 12 bases between them. Germline CDR1 and CDR2: ENHRY and SYGVKD. In nucleotides, the CDR3 is TGTGCCATCAGGCGACTCGTGAGCTCCTACAATGAGCAGTTCTTC. Its translation: CAIRRLVSSYNEQFF.

This rearrangement joins TRBV30 to TRBJ2-2, with TRBD2 matching over 9 bases. Germline assignment: CDR1 GTSNPN and CDR2 SVGIG (reference sequence). The V and J ends lost 5 bases and 7 bases, in that order; junction bases with no gene match: 5. CDR3 length: 13 residues. CDR3 coding DNA: TGTGCCTGGTTAGCGGGAGCTGGCGGGGAGCTGTTTTTT. Protein sequence: CAWLAGAGGELFF.

This clonotype was detected many times. This chain connects TRBV7-9 to TRBJ2-1; 7 positions match TRBD2. CDR1 is SEHNR and CDR2 is FQNEAQ in the germline V gene (reference sequence). The V segment lost 4 bases and the J segment 3 bases; nucleotides outside the gene matches: 3. This CDR3 is built from 14 residues. CDR3 DNA sequence: TGTGCCAGCAGCTCCGGGACTATCTACAATGAGCAGTTCTTC. It specifies CASSSGTIYNEQFF.

This chain connects TRBV2 to TRBJ2-5; D assignment may be TRBD1 or TRBD2 (5 bases each). The V gene's germline CDR1 is SNHLY and CDR2 FYNNEI. Deletions cut 2 bases from V and 6 bases from J, with 16 bases between. CDR3 length equals 15 residues. CDR3 DNA: TGTGCCAGCAGTGAACAGGGCGGGCGGCGACAGACCCAGTACTTC. It yields the protein CASSEQGGRRQTQYF.

The J gene is TRBJ2-3, the V gene TRBV7-2; D remains unclear. Looked up from germline, CDR1 is SGHTA and CDR2 is FQGNSA. The V and J ends lost 6 bases and 5 bases respectively, with 9 bases between them. This CDR3 has 12 residues. The CDR3 DNA reads as TGTGCCAGCAGGCATGAACTAGATACGCAGTATTTT. This gives the protein CASRHELDTQYF. The entire variable domain, with the rest obtained from reference TRBV7-2 and TRBJ2-3, is as follows: GAGVSQSPSNKVTEKGKDVELRCDPISGHTALYWYRQSLGQGLEFLIYFQGNSAPDKSGLPSDRFSAERTGGSVSTLTIQRTQQEDSAVYLCASRHELDTQYFGPGTRLTVL.

This clonotype was picked up many times. The chain recombines TRBV28 with TRBJ2-3, with unresolved D. The length of the CDR3 is 13 residues. The germline V gene has CDR1 MDHEN and CDR2 SYDVKM. V was cut by 6 bases and J by 5 bases, with 12 bases left in between. DNA of the CDR3: TGTGCCAGCAGCCGAGTGGAGATAGATACGCAGTATTTT. As protein: CASSRVEIDTQYF.

Only a few counts were recorded for this clonotype. The rearrangement links TRBV9 to TRBJ2-3; 7 bases align to TRBD2. From germline, CDR1 is SGDLS and CDR2 YYNGEE. V lost 0 bases and J lost 3; bases outside the gene matches: 4. This CDR3 region has 15 residues. The CDR3 reads CASSVGGRVTDTQYF. The CDR3 DNA reads as TGTGCCAGCAGCGTAGGCGGGAGAGTAACAGATACGCAGTATTTT.

This clonotype was counted a few times. V gene TRBV6-1 combines with J gene TRBJ2-1; the match to TRBD2 covers 13 bases. This CDR3 is 17 amino acids long. The ends lost 5 bases at V and 7 bases at J; junction bases unmatched: 11. Germline V gene data show CDR1 as MNHNS and CDR2 as SASEGT. CDR3 nucleotide sequence: TGTGCCAGCAGTTGGTCACGGACTAGCGGGAGTCTGAATGAGCAGTTCTTC. Translation gives CASSWSRTSGSLNEQFF.

This clonotype has more than one count but fewer than ten. V and J are TRBV20-1 and TRBJ1-6; the match to TRBD1 covers 9 bases. Germline V gene lookup returns CDR1 DFQATT and CDR2 SNEGSKA (reference sequence). This CDR3 has 18 residues. Trimming cost V 2 bases and J 7 bases; bases outside gene matches: 15. CDR3 protein: CSARPPLGQGLWNSPLHF. CDR3 nucleotide sequence: TGCAGTGCTAGACCGCCGTTAGGACAGGGGTTATGGAATTCACCCCTCCACTTT.

This clonotype was observed many times. This chain connects TRBV12-3 or TRBV12-4 to TRBJ2-5; TRBD2 agrees at 15 bases. The CDR3 is 22 residues long. Germline trimming cut 7 bases from V and 2 bases from J; bases unmatched to any gene: 23. CDR3 bases: TGTGCCAGCACCATCATGGCGCGTTTTGGAGGCGGGACTAGCGGGGGGCAAGAGACCCAGTACTTC. This codes for CASTIMARFGGGTSGGQETQYF.

This clonotype came up many times. The chain combines TRBV7-2 with TRBJ2-3; D uncertain. From germline, CDR1 is SGHTA and CDR2 FQGNSA. CDR3 length: 12 residues. Trimming removed 2 bases from V and 6 bases from J, with 6 bases in between. CDR3 in DNA: TGTGCCAGCAGCTTATGGGCGGATACGCAGTATTTT. Its protein is CASSLWADTQYF.

This clonotype was found a few times. The rearrangement joins TRBV4-1 to TRBJ1-1, with D hard to call. CDR3 length: 15 amino acids. Trimming removed 3 bases at V and 2 bases at J, with 13 bases between. Germline assignment: CDR1 MGHRA and CDR2 YSYEKL. Written as DNA, the CDR3 is TGCGCCAGCAGCCACCGACCCGTGATAAACACTGAAGCTTTCTTT. It encodes CASSHRPVINTEAFF.